This T cell receptor beta chain was profiled in a study of prognosis after radiotherapy for stage I lung cancer. Looking at the study overall: Squamous cell carcinoma was diagnosed in about 7 patients and adenocarcinoma in about 11.

Researchers used two-round multiplex PCR to amplify TCR beta CDR3 starting from genomic DNA. Round one of PCR was performed, and it used primers specific to each TRBV and TRBJ gene. TCRdb reprocessed the multiplex PCR reads with MiXCR, giving one entry per CDR3 protein. Counted here are tens of thousands of distinct CDR3 sequences, about half occurring once; the ten biggest clones make up about 15%. Study-wide findings and caveats: Patients who developed distant metastases had lower Shannon entropy after stereotactic body radiation therapy.

For this clonotype: Antigen specificity is unknown. At one of its ends the junction is not consistent with the germline gene, which may arise from a read error.

CDR3 length equals 17 residues. In germline, CDR1 is MNHNS, CDR2 SASEGT. No patient had prior chemotherapy, radiotherapy or other malignancies, and all were node-negative on CT and PET/CT. Blood was drawn (six milliliters of peripheral blood) at each of two time points. Sequencing used PBMCs, obtained before or after stereotactic body radiation therapy (not recorded which). The receptor was isolated from a donor aged 50 or older with non-small cell lung cancer. The gene calls are TRBV6-1 and TRBJ1-1, with D possibly being TRBD1 (5 bases). The CDR3 coding sequence is TGTGCCAGCGGGGCCCGGGGACCCTACGGGATAGGCACTGAATCTTTCTTT. Amino acids: CASGARGPYGIGTESFF.